The present entry profiles one T cell receptor beta chain with its context. This table comes from immunoSEQ multiplex PCR, and its TCRdb copy is limited to in-frame clones, with some not included. The table records some 150,000 clones, roughly 84% of them present only once. This entry comes from a study of blood T cell repertoires in COVID-19. The CDR3 has 15 amino acids. J gave up 3 bases and V 3 bases, and 8 bases lay outside the gene matches. Germline loops: CDR1 LGHNA, CDR2 YSLEER. The chain joins TRBV4-3 to TRBJ2-7; 7 positions match TRBD2. Input material: peripheral blood. The TCR was taken from a woman aged 60 to 75 with acute or convalescent COVID-19. CDR3 protein: CASSQHRGVLYEQYF. Here the CDR3 DNA reads TGCGCCAGCAGCCAGCACCGGGGGGTCCTCTACGAGCAGTACTTC.